The T cell receptor (beta chain) under discussion was sequenced for a study of T cell changes during pregnancy in multiple sclerosis. Sequencing was performed with immunoSEQ multiplex PCR; in TCRdb, only in-frame clones are kept and a portion is missing. Of approximately 62,000 clones in the sample, roughly 93% are singletons; the top ten hold less than 4.5%. Germline V lookup: CDR1 SGHNT, CDR2 YYREEE (reference sequence). This CDR3 is built from 13 residues. The V and J ends lost 8 bases and 3 bases respectively, with 15 bases between them. The receptor comes from a female donor with multiple sclerosis, enrolled in a pregnancy study. The rearrangement uses TRBV5-4 and TRBJ2-7; a possible D gene is TRBD2 (5 bases). The input for sequencing was CD8+ T cells from peripheral blood mononuclear cells, taken in the second trimester of pregnancy. DNA of the CDR3: TGTGCCAGTTCGCTCGGGGAGTACTACGAGCAGTACTTC. The encoded protein is CASSLGEYYEQYF.